The 5 T cell receptor beta chains presented below share a single source sample, sequenced in a study of T-cell reconstitution after alpha-beta-depleted transplantation in children. A library of TCRbeta sequences, prepared with unique molecular identifiers, was generated. A single record per CDR3 protein comes from TCRdb applying MiXCR to the PCR reads. Found here are some 830,000 distinct CDR3 sequences, approximately 15% of them singletons; the top ten hold 5%. This material consisted of PBMCs, mostly from graft donor cells, taken 360 days after TCRalphabeta/CD19-depleted stem cell transplant. These receptors were taken from a male patient younger than 18 who had a stem cell transplant for acute lymphoblastic leukemia, so the T cells may come from the graft donor.

There are many counts of this clonotype. This chain links TRBV3-1 with TRBJ1-2; the D is unclear. This CDR3 contains 13 residues. Germline CDR1 LGHDT, CDR2 YNNKEL (reference sequence). The V and J ends lost 1 base and 14 bases respectively, with 17 bases between them. Written as DNA, the CDR3 is TGTGCCAGCAGCCAAGTCGGACCCTTCAGGCTGACCTTC. Its translation: CASSQVGPFRLTF.

The rearrangement uses TRBV27 and TRBJ1-6; tentative D call: TRBD1 (6 bases). The CDR3 runs 14 residues. CDR1 is MNHEY and CDR2 is SMNVEV in the germline V gene (reference sequence). Trimming took 8 bases from V and 9 from J, leaving 17 bases between them. The CDR3 protein is CASHSQGSSSPLHF. Written as DNA, the CDR3 is TGTGCCAGCCATTCACAGGGTTCGAGTTCACCCCTCCACTTT.

The chain joins TRBV5-1 to TRBJ2-1; possibly TRBD2 for D (6 bases). The CDR3 has 15 residues. V was shortened by 0 bases and J by 6 bases, with 13 bases between the two germline ends. The V gene's germline CDR1 is SGHRS and CDR2 YFSETQ. CDR3 nucleotide sequence: TGCGCCAGCAGCTTGGGTGGCGGGATAGTCAATGAGCAGTTCTTC. It yields the protein CASSLGGGIVNEQFF.

This clonotype was seen only a few times. The rearrangement uses TRBV20-1 and TRBJ2-7; maybe TRBD1 (6 bases). Germline loops: CDR1 DFQATT, CDR2 SNEGSKA (reference sequence). CDR3 length: 13 amino acids. Trimming stripped 7 bases from V and 0 bases from J, with 13 bases between. CDR3 residues: CSGRQASSYEQYF. The CDR3, as DNA: TGCAGTGGAAGACAGGCGAGCTCCTACGAGCAGTACTTC.

This clonotype was picked up a small number of times. The rearrangement uses TRBV3-1 and TRBJ2-1; 10 bases map to TRBD2. Germline CDR1 is LGHDT and CDR2 is YNNKEL (reference sequence). J was trimmed by 8 bases and V by 3 bases; bases with no gene match: 10. The CDR3 extends over 16 amino acids. The chain's CDR3 is CASSQSSSGSSHEQFF. The CDR3 nucleotides are TGTGCCAGCAGCCAGTCGTCTAGCGGGAGTAGCCATGAGCAGTTCTTC.